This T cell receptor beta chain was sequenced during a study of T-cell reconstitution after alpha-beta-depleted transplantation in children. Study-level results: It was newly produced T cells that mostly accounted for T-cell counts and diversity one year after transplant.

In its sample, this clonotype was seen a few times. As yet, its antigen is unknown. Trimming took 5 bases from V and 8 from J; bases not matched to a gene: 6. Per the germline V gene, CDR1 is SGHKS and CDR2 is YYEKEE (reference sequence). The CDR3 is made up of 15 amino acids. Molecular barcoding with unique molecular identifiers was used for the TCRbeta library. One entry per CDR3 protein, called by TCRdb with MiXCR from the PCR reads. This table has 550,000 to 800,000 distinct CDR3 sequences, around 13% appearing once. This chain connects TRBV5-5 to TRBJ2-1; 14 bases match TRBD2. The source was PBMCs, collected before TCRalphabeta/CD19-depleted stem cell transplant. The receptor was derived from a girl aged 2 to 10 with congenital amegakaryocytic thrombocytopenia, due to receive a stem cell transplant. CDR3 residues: CASSRLAGGPDEQFF. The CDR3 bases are TGTGCCAGCAGTAGACTAGCGGGAGGGCCCGATGAGCAGTTCTTC.